This record looks at one T cell receptor beta chain sequence and its context. Its target is not known. Expressed TCRB transcripts were sequenced because the isolated RNA had all been reverse transcribed beforehand. Method: immunoSEQ multiplex PCR; TCRdb's copy keeps in-frame clones and lacks some. The table records fewer than 200,000 clones, approximately 10% of them present only once. With 3 bases removed from V and 8 bases from J, the gap between germline ends came to 17 bases. Per the germline V gene, CDR1 is SGHTA and CDR2 is FQGTGA. The length of the CDR3 is 15 residues. This entry belongs to a study of beta chain features in type 1 diabetes. Study findings and constraints: Across all four CD4+ subsets, people with type 1 diabetes showed modestly shorter TCRB CDR3s. No resolution was reached here on whether HLA type influences TCRB rearrangement.

This clonotype was obtained from a man aged 25-45 years with type 1 diabetes. The V gene is TRBV7-3, the J gene TRBJ2-1; TRBD1 is a possible D gene (5 bases). The sequenced sample was central memory CD4+ T cells from blood. The CDR3 DNA is TGTGCCAGCAGCTTGGGGCTACCAGGCGTAGATGAGCAGTTCTTC. Its protein is CASSLGLPGVDEQFF.